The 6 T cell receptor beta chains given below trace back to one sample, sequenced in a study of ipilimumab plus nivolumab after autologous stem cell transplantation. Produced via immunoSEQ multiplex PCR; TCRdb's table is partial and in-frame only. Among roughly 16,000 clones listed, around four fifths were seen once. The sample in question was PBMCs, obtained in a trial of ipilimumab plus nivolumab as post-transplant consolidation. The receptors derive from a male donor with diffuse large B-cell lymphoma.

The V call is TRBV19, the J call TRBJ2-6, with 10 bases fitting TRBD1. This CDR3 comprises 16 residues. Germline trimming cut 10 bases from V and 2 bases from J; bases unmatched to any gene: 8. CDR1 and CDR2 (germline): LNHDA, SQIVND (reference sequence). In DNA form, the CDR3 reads TGTGCCACCCGGACAGGGGGTCCCCCTGGGGCCAACGTCCTGACTTTC. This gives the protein CATRTGGPPGANVLTF. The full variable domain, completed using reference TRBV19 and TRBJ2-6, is DGGITQSPKYLFRKEGQNVTLSCEQNLNHDAMYWYRQDPGQGLRLIYYSQIVNDFQKGDIAEGYSVSREKKESFPLTVTSAQKNPTAFYLCATRTGGPPGANVLTFGAGSRLTVL.

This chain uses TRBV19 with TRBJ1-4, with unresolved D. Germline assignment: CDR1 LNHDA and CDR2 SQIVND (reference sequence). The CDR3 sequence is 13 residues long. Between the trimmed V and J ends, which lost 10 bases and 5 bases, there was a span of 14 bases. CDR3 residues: CATAPGWNEKLFF. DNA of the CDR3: TGTGCCACCGCACCGGGGTGGAATGAAAAACTGTTTTTT. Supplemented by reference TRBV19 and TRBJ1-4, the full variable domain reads DGGITQSPKYLFRKEGQNVTLSCEQNLNHDAMYWYRQDPGQGLRLIYYSQIVNDFQKGDIAEGYSVSREKKESFPLTVTSAQKNPTAFYLCATAPGWNEKLFFGSGTQLSVL.

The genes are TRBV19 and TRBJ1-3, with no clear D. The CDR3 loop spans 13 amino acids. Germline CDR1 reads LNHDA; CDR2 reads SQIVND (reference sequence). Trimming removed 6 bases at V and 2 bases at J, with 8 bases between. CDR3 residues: CASRYSTGNTIYF. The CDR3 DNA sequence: TGTGCCAGTAGGTATTCCACTGGAAACACCATATATTTT.

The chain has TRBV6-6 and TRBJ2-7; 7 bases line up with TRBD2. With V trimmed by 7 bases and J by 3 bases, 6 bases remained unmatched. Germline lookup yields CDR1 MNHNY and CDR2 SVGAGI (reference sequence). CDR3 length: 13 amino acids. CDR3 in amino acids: CASIDGRNYEQYF. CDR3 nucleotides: TGTGCCAGCATCGACGGGAGGAACTACGAGCAGTACTTC.

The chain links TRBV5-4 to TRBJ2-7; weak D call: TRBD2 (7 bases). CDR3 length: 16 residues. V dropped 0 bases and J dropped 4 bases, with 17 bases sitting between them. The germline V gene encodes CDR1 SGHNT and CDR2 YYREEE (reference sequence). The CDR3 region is CASSLEGGVTGYEQYF. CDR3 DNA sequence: TGTGCCAGCAGCTTGGAGGGGGGGGTGACTGGATACGAGCAGTACTTC.

The CDR3 region has the DNA TGTGCCAGCTCACTAGTCCAGGCTAGCGGGTCTAGCACAGATACGCAGTATTTT. This translates into CASSLVQASGSSTDTQYF. The rearrangement links TRBV18 to TRBJ2-3; 8 positions match TRBD2. The CDR3 length is 18 residues. The V gene end was trimmed by 4 bases and the J gene end by 0 bases; junction bases not matched to a gene: 12. Germline lookup yields CDR1 KGHSH and CDR2 LQKENI.